These T cell receptor beta chains were read from a single sample in a study of blood T cell repertoires in COVID-19. Clones were sequenced by immunoSEQ multiplex PCR, and TCRdb holds only the in-frame ones, with some missing. The table includes about 250,000 clones, around four fifths detected once. Source material: peripheral blood. The source of these receptors is a man at least 80 years old with acute or convalescent COVID-19. Each CDR3 is given with its conserved first and last residue. A D gene is named only where the DNA matches it firmly. Rows may omit the clone size; those that give it use once, few, many or a size class.

J,V,length,size,D,CDR3,DNA
TRBJ2-7,TRBV6-1,16,.,.,CASSEGLGRVVYEQYF,TGTGCCAGCAGTGAAGGTTTAGGCAGGGTAGTATACGAGCAGTACTTC
TRBJ2-1,TRBV5-1,16,.,TRBD2,CASSPSGGGSYNEQFF,TGCGCCAGCAGCCCTAGCGGGGGGGGCTCCTACAATGAGCAGTTCTTC
TRBJ2-5,TRBV5-1,12,.,.,CASSQSLETQYF,TGCGCCAGCAGCCAATCATTGGAGACCCAGTACTTC
TRBJ2-7,TRBV5-1,14,.,.,CASGYRDSTYEQYF,TGCGCCAGCGGCTACAGGGATTCCACCTACGAGCAGTACTTC
TRBJ2-4,TRBV10-3,14,once,.,CATEDRDNKNIQYF,TGTGCCACCGAAGACCGGGACAACAAAAACATTCAGTACTTC
TRBJ2-1,TRBV19,15,.,TRBD2,CASSPLAGRFDEQFF,TGTGCCAGTAGTCCACTAGCGGGGAGGTTCGATGAGCAGTTCTTC
TRBJ1-2,TRBV12-3/TRBV12-4,12,few,.,CASTEGNYGYTF,TGTGCCAGCACGGAGGGGAACTATGGCTACACCTTC
TRBJ2-5,TRBV3-1/TRBV3-2,12,.,.,CASNPGIGAQYF,TGTGCCAGCAACCCCGGAATCGGGGCCCAGTACTTC
TRBJ1-2,TRBV6-5,13,.,.,CASRISGTSGYTF,TGTGCCAGCAGGATCTCCGGGACTAGTGGCTACACCTTC
TRBJ2-5,TRBV18,16,.,TRBD2,CASSPMISGRRETQYF,TGTGCCAGCTCACCAATGATTAGCGGGAGGCGAGAGACCCAGTACTTC
TRBJ2-7,TRBV2,13,medium-sized,.,CASSDTVTYEQYF,TGTGCCAGCAGTGACACAGTTACCTACGAGCAGTACTTC
TRBJ1-1,TRBV9,14,.,TRBD1,CASSVMVQGAEAFF,TGTGCCAGCAGCGTAATGGTACAGGGGGCCGAAGCTTTCTTT
TRBJ1-1,TRBV19,15,.,.,CASILEGREGTEAFF,TGTGCCAGTATCCTAGAGGGCAGGGAGGGTACTGAAGCTTTCTTT
TRBJ1-4,TRBV30,13,.,TRBD1,CAWSQQGAEKLFF,TGTGCCTGGTCCCAACAGGGGGCTGAAAAACTGTTTTTT
TRBJ1-2,TRBV25-1,13,.,TRBD1,CASSAGQIYGYTF,TGTGCCAGCAGTGCGGGACAGATCTATGGCTACACCTTC
TRBJ2-7,TRBV30,20,.,TRBD2,CAWGPPPGLAGGPSSYEQYF,TGTGCCTGGGGTCCTCCTCCGGGACTAGCGGGAGGTCCCAGCTCCTACGAGCAGTACTTC
TRBJ1-3,TRBV7-8,17,.,.,CASSLRDPQGGGNTIYF,TGTGCCAGCAGCTTGAGAGACCCACAGGGCGGAGGAAACACCATATATTTT
TRBJ1-4,TRBV11-2,15,.,.,CASSLAGTTNEKLFF,TGTGCCAGCAGCTTAGCTGGCACAACTAATGAAAAACTGTTTTTT
TRBJ1-1,TRBV20-1,13,once,.,CSASMGANTEAFF,TGCAGTGCTAGTATGGGGGCGAACACTGAAGCTTTCTTT
TRBJ1-3,TRBV11-3,15,.,.,CASSLNSLSGNTIYF,TGTGCCAGCAGCTTAAACAGTCTCTCTGGAAACACCATATATTTT
TRBJ1-4,TRBV19,15,.,.,CASSDFPGVNEKLFF,TGTGCCAGTAGCGACTTTCCAGGGGTTAATGAAAAACTGTTTTTT
TRBJ2-7,TRBV4-1,13,.,.,CASGRGGFYEQYF,TGCGCCAGCGGACGGGGAGGATTTTACGAGCAGTACTTC
TRBJ2-7,TRBV6-5,15,.,.,CASSVGTPSSYEQYF,TGTGCCAGCAGCGTAGGGACTCCTAGCTCCTACGAGCAGTACTTC
TRBJ1-3,TRBV6-1,18,.,.,CASSEASSGQASGNTIYF,TGTGCCAGCAGTGAAGCAAGTTCTGGCCAGGCCTCTGGAAACACCATATATTTT
TRBJ1-2,TRBV28,18,.,TRBD1,CASSSPSPATGGLNGYTF,TGTGCCAGCAGTTCCCCTTCCCCGGCGACAGGGGGCTTGAATGGCTACACCTTC
TRBJ2-5,TRBV24-1,17,few,.,CATSDIGEGAGRETQYF,TGTGCCACCAGTGACATCGGAGAGGGAGCTGGTCGGGAGACCCAGTACTTC
TRBJ1-4,TRBV5-1,13,.,.,CASSPGTPEKLFF,TGCGCCAGCAGCCCCGGGACTCCTGAAAAACTGTTTTTT
TRBJ2-5,TRBV18,15,.,TRBD1,CASSPLQGAWETQYF,TGTGCCAGCTCACCACTACAGGGGGCGTGGGAGACCCAGTACTTC
TRBJ1-1,TRBV7-9,11,.,.,CASSFVTEAFF,TGTGCCAGCAGCTTCGTCACTGAAGCTTTCTTT
TRBJ1-5,TRBV24-1,15,.,TRBD1,CATSDPGTGGQPQHF,TGTGCCACCAGTGATCCCGGGACAGGGGGTCAGCCCCAGCATTTT
TRBJ1-4,TRBV7-2,14,.,.,CASSSLGWNEKLFF,TGTGCCAGCAGCTCCCTCGGGTGGAATGAAAAACTGTTTTTT
TRBJ2-1,TRBV11-2,14,.,.,CASSLDIGSDEQFF,TGTGCCAGCAGCTTAGATATCGGGAGCGATGAGCAGTTCTTC
TRBJ2-6,TRBV6-5,16,.,.,CASSSLGLSGANVLTF,TGTGCCAGCAGTTCCCTGGGACTCTCTGGGGCCAACGTCCTGACTTTC
TRBJ2-3,TRBV5-6,15,.,TRBD1,CASSPTGASTDTQYF,TGTGCCAGCAGCCCGACAGGGGCTAGCACAGATACGCAGTATTTT
TRBJ2-5,TRBV24-1,12,.,TRBD2,CATGTILGTQYF,TGTGCCACCGGGACTATTTTGGGGACCCAGTACTTC
TRBJ1-2,TRBV6-5,12,.,TRBD1,CASNPTGRGYTF,TGTGCCAGCAATCCGACAGGGCGAGGCTACACCTTC
TRBJ2-7,TRBV4-1,15,.,.,CASSQVDGNVYEQYF,TGCGCCAGCAGCCAAGTGGACGGGAATGTTTACGAGCAGTACTTC
TRBJ2-1,TRBV15,16,few,TRBD2,CATSREAGRVYNEQFF,TGTGCCACCAGCAGAGAGGCGGGGAGGGTCTACAATGAGCAGTTCTTC
TRBJ2-1,TRBV27,15,.,TRBD2,CAPAGGLGGVDEQFF,TGTGCCCCCGCGGGGGGACTAGGGGGGGTCGATGAGCAGTTCTTC
TRBJ2-2,TRBV19,15,.,TRBD2,CASMTSGIPPGELFF,TGTGCCAGTATGACTAGCGGGATTCCCCCCGGGGAGCTGTTTTTT
TRBJ2-6,TRBV18,18,.,TRBD1,CASSPRDRVSLGANVLTF,TGTGCCAGCTCACCACGAGACAGGGTTTCTCTGGGGGCCAACGTCCTGACTTTC
TRBJ1-6,TRBV5-1,15,.,.,CASSRRGVANSPLHF,TGCGCCAGCAGCCGGAGGGGTGTGGCGAATTCACCCCTCCACTTT
TRBJ2-2,TRBV7-6,15,.,TRBD1,CASSLGTGDTGELFF,TGTGCCAGCAGCTTAGGAACAGGGGACACCGGGGAGCTGTTTTTT
TRBJ1-6,TRBV4-2,16,.,.,CASSQEEAQGTSPLHF,TGTGCCAGCAGCCAAGAAGAGGCTCAGGGGACTTCACCCCTCCACTTT
TRBJ1-3,TRBV7-8,14,.,.,CASSPGSSGNTIYF,TGTGCCAGCAGTCCAGGGTCCTCTGGAAACACCATATATTTT
TRBJ1-1,TRBV3-1/TRBV3-2,16,.,.,CASSQAGSVMNTEAFF,TGTGCCAGCAGCCAAGCGGGAAGCGTTATGAACACTGAAGCTTTCTTT
TRBJ2-7,TRBV5-4,14,.,TRBD2,CASSLTGGTYEQYF,TGTGCCAGCAGCTTGACGGGAGGAACATACGAGCAGTACTTC
TRBJ2-7,TRBV6-7,18,.,TRBD2,CASSYPGGLAGRIYEQYF,TGTGCCAGCAGTTACCCGGGGGGACTAGCGGGGCGAATCTACGAGCAGTACTTC
TRBJ2-7,TRBV6-6,18,.,TRBD2,CASSPRTSGIILLYEQYF,TGTGCCAGCAGTCCCCGGACTAGCGGGATAATCCTCCTTTACGAGCAGTACTTC
TRBJ2-1,TRBV30,11,once,.,CAWRSYNEQFF,TGTGCCTGGAGATCGTACAATGAGCAGTTCTTC
TRBJ2-4,TRBV7-9,14,.,.,CASSLSRGIDIQYF,TGTGCCAGCAGCTTATCCAGGGGTATTGACATTCAGTACTTC
TRBJ1-1,TRBV19,14,.,.,CASNTAGPNTEAFF,TGTGCCAGTAACACTGCAGGGCCGAACACTGAAGCTTTCTTT
TRBJ2-3,TRBV11-2,13,.,.,CASSLDLSDTQYF,TGTGCCAGCAGCTTAGATCTTTCAGATACGCAGTATTTT
TRBJ1-4,TRBV2,14,.,.,CASSEGQLNEKLFF,TGTGCCAGCAGTGAAGGGCAACTAAATGAAAAACTGTTTTTT
TRBJ2-5,TRBV7-2,16,.,TRBD1,CASSSTTGVGGETQYF,TGTGCCAGCAGCTCGACGACAGGGGTGGGTGGAGAGACCCAGTACTTC